The 16 T cell receptor beta chains below come from one sample, sequenced in a study of blood T cell repertoires in COVID-19. Assay: immunoSEQ multiplex PCR; the TCRdb copy retains only in-frame clones and omits some. In the table there are approximately 470,000 clones, approximately 90% of which are singletons. Material for sequencing was PBMCs or T cells enriched from blood (not recorded which). These receptors originate from a woman aged 18-29 years who had recovered from COVID-19.

The V and J genes are TRBV10-2 and TRBJ1-6; D remains unclear. Germline-derived CDR1 and CDR2 are WSHSY and SAAADI. The CDR3 is 14 residues long. The V end lost 4 bases, the J end lost 6 bases, and 10 bases lay between the germline ends. CDR3 in amino acids: CASSASLSNSPLHF. CDR3 nucleotide sequence: TGCGCCAGCAGTGCCTCCCTGAGTAATTCACCCCTCCACTTT.

The chain carries TRBV5-1 and TRBJ1-1; 9 bases line up with TRBD1. Per germline, CDR1 SGHRS and CDR2 YFSETQ. The CDR3 consists of 17 residues. Unmatched junction bases numbered 10, after V lost 4 bases and J lost 0 bases. The CDR3 sequence is CASSPPLGQGMNTEAFF. The CDR3 DNA sequence: TGCGCCAGCAGCCCGCCGCTAGGACAGGGGATGAACACTGAAGCTTTCTTT.

The chain joins TRBV2 to TRBJ1-2; 8 nucleotides line up with TRBD1. The CDR3 has 13 amino acids. The germline V gene has CDR1 SNHLY and CDR2 FYNNEI. Trimming took 5 bases from V and 9 from J; bases not matched to a gene: 8. The CDR3 spells CASSTGTGASYTF. The DNA for the CDR3 is TGTGCCAGCAGTACCGGGACAGGTGCCAGCTACACCTTC.

This clone was seen a single time. Other DNA sequences in the same sample also yield this CDR3. The chain is built from TRBV28 and TRBJ2-7, with D uncertain. Germline V gives CDR1 MDHEN, CDR2 SYDVKM. Trimming took off 2 bases at V and 0 bases at J, with 8 bases between the two ends. The CDR3 spans 14 residues. The CDR3 region has the DNA TGTGCCAGCAGTTTAACTGAGAGCTCCTACGAGCAGTACTTC. This sequence encodes CASSLTESSYEQYF.

CDR3 residues: CAWRTQGKPLHF. The CDR3 DNA follows: TGTGCCTGGAGGACACAGGGTAAACCCCTCCACTTT. The chain has TRBV30 and TRBJ1-6, with D maybe TRBD1 (6 bases). The CDR3 has 12 residues. CDR1 is GTSNPN, CDR2 SVGIG, per germline (reference sequence). V was cut by 3 bases and J by 12 bases, with 12 bases left in between.

The chain combines TRBV7-2 with TRBJ1-1; D gene unclear. The CDR3 consists of 11 residues. Trimming removed 3 bases from V and 3 bases from J, with 2 bases in between. Germline CDR1 is SGHTA and CDR2 is FQGNSA. DNA for the CDR3: TGTGCCAGCAGCTTCGACACTGAAGCTTTCTTT. Translation gives CASSFDTEAFF.

This chain links TRBV2 with TRBJ2-5, with D maybe TRBD2 (7 bases). The CDR3 has 16 residues. In germline, CDR1 is SNHLY, CDR2 FYNNEI. V lost 3 bases and J lost 5, with 19 bases in between. The CDR3 protein is CASSDVGGALGETQYF. CDR3 nucleotide sequence: TGTGCCAGCAGTGACGTAGGGGGGGCACTGGGCGAGACCCAGTACTTC.

This rearrangement joins TRBV18 to TRBJ2-3, with TRBD1 identical over 8 bases. V shed 1 base and J 2 bases; nucleotides not matched to a gene: 11. CDR1 and CDR2 (germline): KGHSH, LQKENI. The CDR3 runs to 18 residues. As DNA, the CDR3 is TGTGCCAGCTCACCACATATACTTCAGGGGGCCCTCACAGATACGCAGTATTTT. Encoded protein: CASSPHILQGALTDTQYF. Full variable domain (rest looked up from reference TRBV18 and TRBJ2-3): NAGVMQNPRHLVRRRGQEARLRCSPMKGHSHVYWYRQLPEEGLKFMVYLQKENIIDESGMPKERFSAEFPKEGPSILRIQQVVRGDSAAYFCASSPHILQGALTDTQYFGPGTRLTVL.

The V call is TRBV28, the J call TRBJ1-1; tentatively, D is TRBD1 (5 bases). The CDR3 extends over 12 amino acids. V lost 2 bases and J 5 bases, leaving 6 bases between the germline ends. Per germline, CDR1 MDHEN and CDR2 SYDVKM. This chain's CDR3 is CASSLAGTEAFF. The DNA for the CDR3 is TGTGCCAGCAGTTTAGCAGGGACTGAAGCTTTCTTT.

This chain links TRBV5-4 with TRBJ2-1; the match to TRBD2 covers 8 bases. Germline lookup yields CDR1 SGHNT and CDR2 YYREEE (reference sequence). The CDR3 is 15 amino acids. J gave up 7 bases and V 0 bases, and 6 bases lay outside the gene matches. For the CDR3, the DNA is TGTGCCAGCAGCTTGGAACGGGGGGGCCTGAATGAGCAGTTCTTC. Translation: CASSLERGGLNEQFF.

This chain uses TRBV11-3 with TRBJ2-1, with TRBD2 matching over 9 bases. Germline CDR1 reads SGHNT; CDR2 reads YENEEA. V was clipped by 2 bases and J by 8 bases; unmatched bases: 13. The CDR3 covers 17 residues. Written as DNA, the CDR3 is TGTGCCAGCAGCTTAAACTCCCTCGCGGGGGGGTCCTATGAGCAGTTCTTC. It yields the protein CASSLNSLAGGSYEQFF.

The chain has TRBV30 and TRBJ2-5; 10 nucleotides agree with TRBD2. The CDR3 totals 14 residues. Germline V gene sequence: CDR1 GTSNPN, CDR2 SVGIG (reference sequence). With 8 bases clipped from V and 6 bases from J, the junction kept 12 bases outside the gene matches. The CDR3 DNA reads as TGTGCCCAAGGGCAGCGGGGGGGCACGAAGACCCAGTACTTC. Translating it yields CAQGQRGGTKTQYF.

J is TRBJ1-6 and V is TRBV28, with TRBD1 matching over 7 bases. The V gene's germline CDR1 is MDHEN and CDR2 SYDVKM. This CDR3 is 19 amino acids long. J lost 4 bases, V lost 6 bases, and 18 bases had no gene match. The CDR3 region has the DNA TGTGCCAGCAGCCTCAGGGGGATTACGGACCTTATATATAATTCACCCCTCCACTTT. It encodes CASSLRGITDLIYNSPLHF.

The table lists this clone with a count of one. This rearrangement joins TRBV6-5 to TRBJ1-3; D is ambiguous. The CDR3 loop spans 13 amino acids. Germline V gene lookup returns CDR1 MNHEY and CDR2 SVGAGI. Trimming took off 3 bases at V and 4 bases at J, with 7 bases between the two ends. The CDR3 sequence: CASSYTRGNTIYF. Written as DNA, the CDR3 is TGTGCCAGCAGTTATACCCGGGGAAACACCATATATTTT.

The gene calls are TRBV7-9 and TRBJ1-4; D call uncertain. The germline CDR1 and CDR2 sequences are SEHNR and FQNEAQ (reference sequence). V lost 5 bases to trimming and J lost 4 bases, with 11 bases between them. The length of the CDR3 is 14 residues. The CDR3, as DNA: TGTGCCAGCAGCCCTCCCGTTCTTAATGAAAAACTGTTTTTT. Residues: CASSPPVLNEKLFF.

The chain employs TRBV28 and TRBJ1-6, with TRBD1 identical over 10 bases. The J segment lost 7 bases and the V segment lost 9 bases, leaving 3 bases of the junction unmatched. This CDR3 is 13 amino acids long. Germline CDR1 reads MDHEN; CDR2 reads SYDVKM. The CDR3 nucleotides are TGTGCCAGGGGGGACAGGGGCAATTCACCCCTCCACTTT. This codes for CARGDRGNSPLHF.